The 29 T cell receptor beta chains below come from one sample, sequenced in a study of neurological immune-mediated disorders. Indicated time point: longitudinal time-point 3. TCRdb redid the calling of the 5' RACE reads with MiXCR, one entry per CDR3 protein. Counted here are approximately 45,000 distinct CDR3 sequences, around an eighth occurring once; the ten biggest clones make up about an eighth. The sequencing input was PBMCs. These receptors were collected from a man between 25 and 39 years old in good health.

This chain connects TRBV20-1 to TRBJ2-7; D not resolved. Looked up from germline, CDR1 is DFQATT and CDR2 is SNEGSKA (reference sequence). V was shortened by 4 bases and J by 2 bases, with 15 bases between the two germline ends. This CDR3 has 14 residues. The CDR3 bases are TGCAGTGCTAATGACCTGGTGGACCCCTACGAGCAGTACTTC. Amino acid sequence: CSANDLVDPYEQYF.

Many counts were recorded for this clonotype. The V call is TRBV25-1, the J call TRBJ2-7, with 8 positions matching TRBD1. The CDR3 length is 13 residues. Losses at the gene ends were 6 bases for V and 7 bases for J; bases not matched to a gene: 8. Per germline, CDR1 MGHDK and CDR2 SYGVNS. CDR3 in DNA: TGTGCCAGCAGCAGACAGGGGATAGGTGAGCAGTACTTC. Its protein is CASSRQGIGEQYF.

In its sample, this clonotype was seen many times. The chain links TRBV5-5 to TRBJ2-7; D perhaps matches TRBD2 (5 bases). The CDR3 runs 14 residues. The germline V gene has CDR1 SGHKS and CDR2 YYEKEE (reference sequence). V was trimmed by 2 bases and J by 1 base, leaving 10 bases between them. Written as DNA, the CDR3 is TGTGCCAGCAGCTTCGACCGCGGGTCCTACGAGCAGTACTTC. Its protein product is CASSFDRGSYEQYF.

This clonotype was recorded at least ten times. The chain combines TRBV5-1 with TRBJ1-1; 7 bases map to TRBD1. The V gene end was trimmed by 4 bases and the J gene end by 5 bases; junction bases not matched to a gene: 8. In germline, CDR1 is SGHRS, CDR2 YFSETQ. This CDR3 spans 14 amino acids. As DNA, the CDR3 is TGCGCCAGCAGCGTAAGTACAGGGGAGACTGAAGCTTTCTTT. Its protein product is CASSVSTGETEAFF.

This clonotype was seen ten or more times. The chain recombines TRBV10-3 with TRBJ2-3, with TRBD1 matching over 9 bases. Germline V gene lookup returns CDR1 ENHRY and CDR2 SYGVKD. The CDR3 has 14 amino acids. V trimming: 8 bases; J trimming: 2 bases; junction bases outside the gene matches: 5. CDR3 bases: TGTGCCATCGGGACAGGGAGAGTCACAGATACGCAGTATTTT. Its translation is CAIGTGRVTDTQYF.

This clonotype occurred many times. V usage is TRBV10-2 and J usage is TRBJ2-3; D unclear. The CDR3 totals 15 residues. The ends were cut back, 0 bases at V and 2 bases at J, with 9 bases in the middle. The V gene's germline CDR1 is WSHSY and CDR2 SAAADI. In nucleotides, the CDR3 is TGCGCCAGCAGTGAGTCACCCCGATTCACAGATACGCAGTATTTT. Amino acid sequence: CASSESPRFTDTQYF.

This clonotype was observed at least ten times. The chain links TRBV7-6 to TRBJ2-7, with a possible D match to TRBD1 (6 bases). The CDR3 runs to 16 residues. V lost 0 bases, J lost 1 base, and 13 bases lay in between. CDR1 is SGHVS, CDR2 FNYEAQ, per germline. The CDR3 loop is CASSLATAGASYEQYF. The CDR3, as DNA: TGTGCCAGCAGCTTAGCTACGGCAGGGGCATCCTACGAGCAGTACTTC.

This clonotype has just a few counts. The V and J genes are TRBV6-4 and TRBJ2-1; TRBD1 or TRBD2 may be the D gene (5 bases each). Germline CDR1 reads MRHNA; CDR2 reads SNTAGT. The CDR3 loop spans 13 amino acids. V gave up 6 bases and J gave up 10 bases, with 16 bases separating them. Here the CDR3 reads CASRPVNGAEQFF. CDR3 DNA sequence: TGTGCCAGCAGGCCTGTAAACGGGGCCGAGCAGTTCTTC.

This clonotype was recorded many times. This chain links TRBV5-1 with TRBJ2-4; 16 nucleotides line up with TRBD2. The germline V gene encodes CDR1 SGHRS and CDR2 YFSETQ. This CDR3 region has 16 residues. V dropped 3 bases and J dropped 8; count of bases not matched to a gene: 5. CDR3 in DNA: TGCGCCAGCAGCTGGGGACTAGCGGGAGGGCCGGACATTCAGTACTTC. Its translation: CASSWGLAGGPDIQYF.

This clonotype was observed a few times. The J gene is TRBJ2-1, the V gene TRBV4-1; 13 nucleotides match TRBD2. Germline CDR1 reads MGHRA; CDR2 reads YSYEKL. The CDR3 runs to 18 residues. V gave up 4 bases and J gave up 4 bases; unmatched junction bases: 10. This CDR3 is CASSLSTSGRLLYNEQFF. CDR3 coding DNA: TGCGCCAGCAGCCTATCGACTAGCGGGAGGCTGCTTTACAATGAGCAGTTCTTC.

This clonotype was detected many times. The rearrangement uses TRBV5-5 and TRBJ2-5; TRBD2 agrees at 14 bases. The CDR3 consists of 18 residues. Germline CDR1 and CDR2: SGHKS and YYEKEE (reference sequence). The J segment lost 4 bases and the V segment lost 3 bases, leaving 11 bases of the junction unmatched. CDR3 protein: CASSSTGLAGGLVETQYF. The DNA for the CDR3 is TGTGCCAGCAGCTCCACCGGACTAGCGGGAGGATTGGTAGAGACCCAGTACTTC.

This clonotype was counted ten times or more. The chain combines TRBV20-1 with TRBJ2-1, with 8 bases lining up with TRBD2. The V and J ends lost 3 bases and 12 bases, in that order; junction bases with no gene match: 19. The CDR3 totals 16 residues. Germline V gives CDR1 DFQATT, CDR2 SNEGSKA (reference sequence). In DNA form, the CDR3 reads TGCAGTGCTAGCCCCTCCCTGGCGGGAGGCCGCTTGGGGCAGTTCTTC. Its translation: CSASPSLAGGRLGQFF.

This clonotype was seen many times. Sequence at one end of the junction differs from germline and may be a read error. V is TRBV7-9 and J is TRBJ2-4; D possibly uses TRBD1 or TRBD2 (5 bases each). Germline CDR1 SEHNR, CDR2 FQNEAQ (reference sequence). The CDR3 spans 11 residues. The CDR3 sequence is CASSSSRDRWF. In DNA, the CDR3 is TGTGCCAGCAGCTCAAGCCGGGACCGGTGGTTC.

This clonotype was detected many times. This chain connects TRBV27 to TRBJ2-7; 7 bases align to TRBD1. The CDR3 has 15 residues. Trimming cost V 6 bases and J 3 bases; bases outside gene matches: 11. In germline, CDR1 is MNHEY, CDR2 SMNVEV (reference sequence). CDR3 sequence reads: CASRLTGSTFYEQYF. Written as DNA, the CDR3 is TGTGCCAGCAGGTTGACAGGGAGTACTTTCTACGAGCAGTACTTC.

The chain combines TRBV10-2 with TRBJ2-2; D unresolved. CDR1 is WSHSY and CDR2 is SAAADI in the germline V gene. V shed 8 bases and J shed 1 base, with 8 bases lying between them. CDR3 size: 13 residues. The CDR3 DNA reads as TGCGCCAGCGGACGGCAGAACACCGGGGAGCTGTTTTTT. Its protein is CASGRQNTGELFF.

This clonotype has a count of ten or more. The chain couples TRBV3-1 to TRBJ1-1, with D hard to call. The germline V gene has CDR1 LGHDT and CDR2 YNNKEL (reference sequence). There are 14 residues in the CDR3. Trimming removed 0 bases at V and 3 bases at J, with 8 bases between. The CDR3 reads CASSQEAEDTEAFF. The CDR3 DNA reads TGTGCCAGCAGCCAAGAGGCGGAGGACACTGAAGCTTTCTTT.

In this sample, this clonotype turned up many times. The genes are TRBV28 and TRBJ1-6; 8 bases fit TRBD1. The germline CDR1 and CDR2 sequences are MDHEN and SYDVKM. This CDR3 comprises 15 residues. V shed 5 bases and J 7 bases; nucleotides not matched to a gene: 7. The CDR3, as DNA: TGTGCCAGCAGTCCCCCGGACAGGGTGAATTCACCCCTCCACTTT. Protein sequence: CASSPPDRVNSPLHF.

At least ten counts were recorded for this clonotype. V and J are TRBV5-1 and TRBJ1-1; tentatively, D is TRBD1 (6 bases). This CDR3 contains 14 residues. Germline CDR1 SGHRS, CDR2 YFSETQ. Trimming took 0 bases from V and 1 from J, leaving 7 bases between them. This CDR3 is CASSLGGANTEAFF. The CDR3 bases are TGCGCCAGCAGCTTGGGGGGGGCGAACACTGAAGCTTTCTTT.

This clonotype was observed many times. The rearrangement joins TRBV6-5 to TRBJ2-5; TRBD2 matches 15 bases. Per germline, CDR1 MNHEY and CDR2 SVGAGI. The length of the CDR3 is 15 residues. V shed 6 bases, J shed 4 bases, and the junction held 3 bases outside the gene matches. CDR3 bases: TGTGCCAGCAGCCGGACTAGCGGGAGGGGAGAGACCCAGTACTTC. It yields the protein CASSRTSGRGETQYF.

This clonotype appeared many times. This chain joins TRBV12-3 or TRBV12-4 and TRBJ2-5; 7 positions agree with TRBD2. This CDR3 is 15 amino acids long. Trimming at V came to 3 bases and at J to 0 bases, leaving 4 bases not matched to a gene. This CDR3 is CASSFLGGYQETQYF. For the CDR3, the DNA is TGTGCCAGCAGTTTCTTGGGGGGGTACCAAGAGACCCAGTACTTC.

This clonotype was seen many times. CDR3 DNA sequence: TGTGCCAGCAGCCAGATGGGGACAGGGTTCTACAATGAGCAGTTCTTC. The encoded protein is CASSQMGTGFYNEQFF. The chain couples TRBV14 to TRBJ2-1; 9 nucleotides match TRBD1. Germline V lookup: CDR1 SGHDN, CDR2 FVKESK. Losses at the gene ends were 3 bases for V and 3 bases for J; bases not matched to a gene: 6. The CDR3 has 16 residues.

This clonotype was recorded many times. The V and J genes are TRBV5-1 and TRBJ2-1, with D maybe TRBD2 (5 bases). With 1 base removed from V and 5 bases from J, the gap between germline ends came to 7 bases. The germline CDR1 and CDR2 sequences are SGHRS and YFSETQ. The CDR3 totals 13 residues. The CDR3 sequence is CASSLTGNNEQFF. The CDR3 DNA is TGCGCCAGCAGCTTGACCGGGAACAATGAGCAGTTCTTC.

In its sample, this clonotype was seen many times. The J gene is TRBJ2-1, the V gene TRBV20-1, with D perhaps TRBD1 or TRBD2 (6 bases each). Germline V lookup: CDR1 DFQATT, CDR2 SNEGSKA (reference sequence). The germline V and J ends were trimmed by 4 bases and 7 bases, with 17 bases remaining between them. CDR3 length: 14 residues. CDR3 in DNA: TGCAGTGCTACCGGGGGCCCGTCAGGTAATGAGCAGTTCTTC. Residues: CSATGGPSGNEQFF.

This clonotype was recorded at least ten times. The V gene is TRBV18, the J gene TRBJ1-1; tentative D call: TRBD1 (5 bases). CDR1 is KGHSH and CDR2 is LQKENI in the germline V gene. The CDR3 has 14 amino acids. Between the trimmed V and J ends, which lost 2 bases and 2 bases, there was a span of 9 bases. In DNA, the CDR3 is TGTGCCAGCTCACCATTACAGGCTAACACTGAAGCTTTCTTT. Protein sequence: CASSPLQANTEAFF. The whole variable domain, remainder taken from reference TRBV18 and TRBJ1-1, is NAGVMQNPRHLVRRRGQEARLRCSPMKGHSHVYWYRQLPEEGLKFMVYLQKENIIDESGMPKERFSAEFPKEGPSILRIQQVVRGDSAAYFCASSPLQANTEAFFGQGTRLTVV.

The table lists this clonotype with many counts. The genes are TRBV7-2 and TRBJ2-1, with TRBD1 as a possible D gene (5 bases). The CDR3 runs 15 residues. Per germline, CDR1 SGHTA and CDR2 FQGNSA. Trimming cost V 2 bases and J 4 bases, with 12 bases left between them. The CDR3 sequence: CASSLYQGRYNEQFF. CDR3 bases: TGTGCCAGCAGCTTATATCAGGGCCGATACAATGAGCAGTTCTTC. Variable domain in full (rest from reference TRBV7-2 and TRBJ2-1): GAGVSQSPSNKVTEKGKDVELRCDPISGHTALYWYRQSLGQGLEFLIYFQGNSAPDKSGLPSDRFSAERTGGSVSTLTIQRTQQEDSAVYLCASSLYQGRYNEQFFGPGTRLTVL.

The V gene is TRBV7-6, the J gene TRBJ2-1; TRBD2 matches 7 bases. The J segment lost 8 bases and the V segment lost 5 bases, leaving 6 bases of the junction unmatched. CDR1 and CDR2 from the germline V gene are SGHVS and FNYEAQ. The CDR3 has 13 amino acids. CDR3 nucleotide sequence: TGTGCCAGCAGCCCAGGGAGGGCCCATGAGCAGTTCTTC. Residues: CASSPGRAHEQFF.

The genes are TRBV20-1 and TRBJ2-1, with D unresolved. The CDR3 runs 13 residues. With 5 bases removed from V and 1 base from J, the gap between germline ends came to 9 bases. Per the germline V gene, CDR1 is DFQATT and CDR2 is SNEGSKA (reference sequence). The CDR3 is CSAPSESYNEQFF. CDR3 DNA sequence: TGCAGTGCTCCAAGCGAGTCCTACAATGAGCAGTTCTTC.

The chain joins TRBV11-2 to TRBJ2-7; possible D gene TRBD2, 6 bases. Germline V gene sequence: CDR1 SGHAT, CDR2 FQNNGV. This CDR3 is 16 amino acids long. Trimming cost V 1 base and J 1 base, with 14 bases left between them. CDR3 region: CASSLVVAGPSYEQYF. CDR3 nucleotide sequence: TGTGCCAGCAGCTTAGTCGTTGCGGGGCCATCCTACGAGCAGTACTTC.

The V and J genes are TRBV7-8 and TRBJ2-1; a possible D gene is TRBD2 (6 bases). In germline, CDR1 is SGHVS, CDR2 FQNEAQ. Trimming pared 7 bases from V and 0 bases from J, leaving 13 bases between. The CDR3 totals 15 residues. CDR3 bases: TGTGCCAGCAAAGAATGGCGGGGCTCCTACAATGAGCAGTTCTTC. Translation: CASKEWRGSYNEQFF.